Presented here are 21 T cell receptor beta chains from one specimen sequenced in a study of tissue T cells after allogeneic stem cell transplantation. As to time point: mouse harvest day 7 after allogeneic transplant. Each mouse received 10^7 T-cell-depleted marrow cells plus 10^6 splenic CD5+ T cells by tail vein. Sequencing was performed with immunoSEQ multiplex PCR; in TCRdb, only in-frame clones are kept and a portion is missing. This sample has about 11,000 clones, with roughly two fifths found just once. Sequencing was carried out using skin. These receptor sequences come from a female BALB/c mouse given C57BL/6 T cells with graft-versus-host disease after an allogeneic hematopoietic cell transplant.

As for this clone: The germline and genes are mouse ones. The read comes to an end 1 residue before the CDR3 does, leaving the germline J gene to fill in the end. The chain combines TRBV26 with TRBJ1-4; D gene uncertain. The CDR3 covers 12 residues. V lost 6 bases and J 1 base, leaving 3 bases between the germline ends. Per germline, CDR1 KGHPV and CDR2 FQNQEV (reference sequence). CDR3 residues: CASRASNERLFF. The covered CDR3 bases are TGTGCCAGCAGGGCTTCCAACGAAAGATTATTT.

In the case of this clone: Gene names denote mouse genes. The CDR3 end is not reached by the read, which stops 1 residue before it; the germline J gene fills it in. This rearrangement joins TRBV3 to TRBJ2-7; TRBD2 matches at 13 bases. This CDR3 contains 14 residues. Germline V gene data show CDR1 as SNHLY and CDR2 as FYNGKV (reference sequence). V trimming: 4 bases; J trimming: 6 bases; junction bases outside the gene matches: 3. The CDR3 is CASSSGLGGREQYF. Partial CDR3 DNA: TGTGCCAGCAGCTCCGGACTGGGGGGGCGTGAACAGTAC.

This clone was found a few times. Each gene name is a mouse one. The read terminates 1 residue ahead of where the CDR3 ends, so the germline J gene completes it. The chain carries TRBV15 and TRBJ1-5, with D unclear. From germline, CDR1 is SGHND and CDR2 FRSKSL. V shed 3 bases and J shed 7 bases, with 7 bases lying between them. The CDR3 is 12 residues long. The sequenced CDR3 bases are TGTGCCAGCAGTTTTGACACTCAGGCTCCGCTT. Its translation is CASSFDTQAPL. The CDR3 in its entirety is CASSFDTQAPLF.

Remarks on this clone: Each gene name is a mouse one. The part of the CDR3 DNA that was read is TGTGCCAGCAGCCCCCGACTGGGGAGAGACACCCAGTAC. As protein: CASSPRLGRDTQY. The whole CDR3 is CASSPRLGRDTQYF. The chain couples TRBV3 to TRBJ2-5, with 8 bases aligning to TRBD2. The read ends 1 residue early relative to the CDR3; the germline J gene fills the gap. From germline, CDR1 is SNHLY and CDR2 FYNGKV (reference sequence). V lost 5 bases and J lost 5; bases outside the gene matches: 6. The CDR3 is 14 amino acids.

Points on this clone: Here the gene names and germline are mouse. The sequenced CDR3 bases are TGTGCCTGGAGTCCCGACTGGGGGAGTCAAAACACCTTGTAC. Translating it yields CAWSPDWGSQNTLY. The full CDR3 protein is CAWSPDWGSQNTLYF. The chain joins TRBV31 to TRBJ2-4; 9 bases map to TRBD2. Coverage ceases 1 residue before the CDR3 finishes, and the germline J gene fills in the end. Per germline, CDR1 GKSSPN and CDR2 SITVG. This CDR3 contains 15 residues. V lost 1 base, J lost 0 bases, and 2 bases stayed unmatched.

This clone was detected a few times. Germline and genes here are mouse. The read comes to an end 1 residue before the CDR3 does, leaving the germline J gene to fill in the end. The chain couples TRBV26 to TRBJ2-7, with 10 nucleotides matching TRBD2. This CDR3 has 14 residues. The V segment lost 4 bases and the J segment 3 bases; nucleotides outside the gene matches: 3. Per germline, CDR1 KGHPV and CDR2 FQNQEV (reference sequence). Incomplete CDR3 DNA: TGTGCCAGCAGTCGCGGACTGGGGGTCTATGAACAGTAC. This gives the protein CASSRGLGVYEQY. The whole CDR3 protein reads CASSRGLGVYEQYF.

Comments on this clone: The genes are named according to mouse. The sequenced fragment ends 1 residue before the CDR3 boundary, so the rest is inferred from the germline J gene. The chain employs TRBV26 and TRBJ2-7; D is undetermined. The germline V and J ends were trimmed by 2 bases and 2 bases, with 4 bases remaining between them. The length of the CDR3 is 12 residues. CDR1 KGHPV and CDR2 FQNQEV come from the germline V gene (reference sequence). Partial CDR3 DNA: TGTGCCAGCAGTCTGCACACCTATGAACAGTAC. Translated, it gives CASSLHTYEQY. The CDR3, in full, reads CASSLHTYEQYF. The whole variable domain, filled in from reference TRBV26 and TRBJ2-7, reads NSKVIQTPRYLVKGQGQKAKMRCIPEKGHPVVFWYQQNKNNEFKFLINFQNQEVLQQIDMTEKRFSAECPSNSPCSLEIQSSEAGDSALYLCASSLHTYEQYFGPGTRLTVL.

Concerning this clone itself: The gene names given are mouse names. Read sequence stops 1 residue before the CDR3 end, and the germline J gene provides the missing end. This sequence joins TRBV23 and TRBJ1-1; the D call in the table, TRBD1, was not verified against the DNA. Germline loops: CDR1 KGHTA, CDR2 FQNQQP. The CDR3 is 12 amino acids. The CDR3 sequence is CSSSRQGKEVFF. The CDR3 bases that were read are TGCTCCAGCAGCCGACAGGGAAAAGAAGTCTTC. The full variable domain, completed using reference TRBV23 and TRBJ1-1, is DAAVTQKPRYLIKMKGQEAEMKCIPEKGHTAVFWYQQKQSKELKFLIYFQNQQPLDQIDMVKERFSAVCPSSSLCSLGIRTCEAEDSALYLCSSSRQGKEVFFGKGTRLTVV.

The sample holds a few counts of this clone. Gene names denote mouse genes. The read finishes 1 residue shy of the CDR3 end, and the germline J gene is used to complete it. Other nucleotide sequences in the sample specify the same CDR3. This sequence joins TRBV26 and TRBJ1-3; TRBD1 is a possible D gene (5 bases). The CDR3 length is 15 residues. Trimming took 3 bases from V and 1 from J, leaving 10 bases between them. Germline CDR1 KGHPV, CDR2 FQNQEV (reference sequence). CDR3 in amino acids: CASSLQGGSGNTLYF. Partial CDR3 DNA: TGTGCCAGCAGTCTCCAGGGAGGGTCTGGAAATACGCTCTAT.

A remark on this clone: Gene names follow the mouse nomenclature. The read ends 1 residue before the CDR3 terminus; that terminus is restored from the germline J gene. The chain combines TRBV26 with TRBJ1-1; 7 bases map to TRBD1. Germline V gives CDR1 KGHPV, CDR2 FQNQEV (reference sequence). The CDR3 loop spans 13 amino acids. The V gene end was trimmed by 3 bases and the J gene end by 4 bases; junction bases not matched to a gene: 2. The DNA read from the CDR3 is TGTGCCAGCAGTCTAGAGGGGGCCACAGAAGTCTTC. Its translation: CASSLEGATEVF. The full CDR3 sequence reads CASSLEGATEVFF.

On this clone itself: Genes and germline come from the mouse. The sequence runs out 1 residue before the end of the CDR3; the remainder is reconstructed from the germline J gene. The chain recombines TRBV15 with TRBJ2-4; TRBD2 agrees at 10 bases. Germline V gives CDR1 SGHND, CDR2 FRSKSL. V shed 5 bases, J shed 0 bases, and the junction held 2 bases outside the gene matches. The CDR3 consists of 15 residues. The CDR3 bases that were read are TGTGCCAGCAGTCGGGACTGGGGAAGTCAAAACACCTTGTAC. Translated, it gives CASSRDWGSQNTLY. The entire CDR3 protein is CASSRDWGSQNTLYF.

As for this clone: Mouse names are used for the genes. The read finishes 1 residue shy of the CDR3 end, and the germline J gene is used to complete it. This chain joins TRBV26 and TRBJ2-3; maybe TRBD1 (5 bases). The germline V and J ends were trimmed by 0 bases and 1 base, with 11 bases remaining between them. The CDR3 sequence is 16 residues long. Germline CDR1 and CDR2: KGHPV and FQNQEV (reference sequence). CDR3 DNA, as far as it was read: TGTGCCAGCAGTCTGTCGAGGGGAGGGGGTGCAGAAACGCTGTAT. Its translation: CASSLSRGGGAETLY. In full, the CDR3 reads CASSLSRGGGAETLYF.

This clone occurred a few times. Mouse germline and gene names are used. The read halts 1 residue ahead of the CDR3 end, with the missing end drawn from the germline J gene. The V and J genes are TRBV13-2 and TRBJ1-1; D unresolved. This CDR3 comprises 14 residues. Germline V gene data show CDR1 as NNHNN and CDR2 as SYGAGS (reference sequence). Deletions cut 2 bases from V and 0 bases from J, with 8 bases between. The CDR3 DNA, read in part, is TGTGCCAGCGGTGACGTCCCTGCAAACACAGAAGTCTTC. It codes for CASGDVPANTEVF. The entire CDR3 protein reads CASGDVPANTEVFF.

A few counts support this clone. The germline and genes are mouse ones. The sequence runs out 1 residue before the end of the CDR3; the remainder is reconstructed from the germline J gene. The chain is built from TRBV23 and TRBJ2-5; no check of the table's D call, TRBD1, against the DNA was made. This CDR3 contains 14 residues. Germline CDR1 KGHTA, CDR2 FQNQQP. CDR3 region: CSSSQSTGHDTQYF. CDR3 DNA, as far as it was read: TGCTCCAGCAGTCAATCCACAGGGCATGACACCCAGTAC.

This clone has only a few counts. Gene names are mouse gene names. The missing CDR3 end, 1 residue past where the read stops, is filled in from the germline J gene. The J gene is TRBJ1-1, the V gene TRBV26, with D perhaps TRBD1 (5 bases). Germline V gives CDR1 KGHPV, CDR2 FQNQEV (reference sequence). Trimming left V 0 bases short and J 6 bases short, with 8 bases between. The CDR3 has 13 residues. The sequenced part of the CDR3 DNA is TGTGCCAGCAGTCTGTCCAGGGAGGCAGAAGTCTTC. Translating it yields CASSLSREAEVF. The CDR3, in full, reads CASSLSREAEVFF.

This clone was counted between two and nine times. Each gene name is a mouse one. Read sequence stops 1 residue before the CDR3 end, and the germline J gene provides the missing end. The chain has TRBV3 and TRBJ2-5; 8 bases agree with TRBD2. From germline, CDR1 is SNHLY and CDR2 FYNGKV (reference sequence). This CDR3 contains 14 residues. Trimming removed 5 bases from V and 3 bases from J; junction bases left unmatched: 4. The CDR3 bases that were read are TGTGCCAGCAGCCCATGGGGGGGACAAGACACCCAGTAC. Protein sequence: CASSPWGGQDTQY. The entire CDR3 protein is CASSPWGGQDTQYF.

As regards this clone: Gene names follow the mouse nomenclature. The read finishes 1 residue shy of the CDR3 end, and the germline J gene is used to complete it. This chain uses TRBV20 with TRBJ2-7; D is undetermined. CDR3 length: 13 amino acids. Germline V gene lookup returns CDR1 GFQATS and CDR2 STVNSAI. V lost 0 bases and J 7 bases, leaving 13 bases between the germline ends. The CDR3 sequence is CGARDPGVREQYF. The sequenced CDR3 bases are TGTGGTGCTAGGGATCCCGGGGTTCGAGAACAGTAC. The variable domain in full, with the rest retrieved from reference TRBV20 and TRBJ2-7, is GALVYQYPRRTICKSGTSMRMECQAVGFQATSVAWYRQSPQKTFELIALSTVNSAIKYEQNFTQEKFPISHPNLSFSSMTVLNAYLEDRGLYLCGARDPGVREQYFGPGTRLTVL.

Turning to this clone: The listed genes are named as in mouse. The read stops 1 residue short of the end of the CDR3; the missing end is completed from the germline J gene. This rearrangement joins TRBV20 to TRBJ1-5; D remains unclear. The ends were cut back, 1 base at V and 0 bases at J, with 4 bases in the middle. CDR3 size: 13 residues. Germline assignment: CDR1 GFQATS and CDR2 STVNSAI. CDR3 loop: CGARGDNNQAPLF. CDR3 bases read: TGTGGTGCTAGGGGGGATAACAACCAGGCTCCGCTT.

This clone is medium-sized within its sample. Mouse gene names and germline throughout. The read ends 1 residue early relative to the CDR3; the germline J gene fills the gap. The rearrangement links TRBV26 to TRBJ1-2, with 7 bases aligning to TRBD1. Germline assignment: CDR1 KGHPV and CDR2 FQNQEV (reference sequence). V dropped 2 bases and J dropped 5; count of bases not matched to a gene: 5. CDR3 length: 14 residues. CDR3 protein: CASSLPGGWSDYTF. CDR3 bases read: TGTGCCAGCAGTCTGCCAGGGGGATGGTCCGACTACACC.

On this clone itself: Gene names and germline refer to mouse. The CDR3 goes on 1 residue after the read ends, and that part is filled in from the germline J gene. The genes are TRBV16 and TRBJ2-7; weak D call: TRBD2 (6 bases). V was cut by 0 bases and J by 3 bases, with 12 bases left in between. CDR1 and CDR2 (germline): SGHSA, FRNQAP. The CDR3 loop spans 15 amino acids. CDR3 amino acids: CASSLDPWGIYEQYF. The DNA read from the CDR3 is TGTGCAAGCAGCTTAGATCCCTGGGGAATCTATGAACAGTAC.

In its sample, this clone was seen a few times. The genes are named according to mouse. The read ends 1 residue shy of where the CDR3 ends; the end is completed using the germline J gene. V gene TRBV3 combines with J gene TRBJ2-2, with no clear D. This CDR3 has 12 amino acids. The germline V gene has CDR1 SNHLY and CDR2 FYNGKV (reference sequence). V dropped 4 bases and J dropped 0 bases, with 0 bases sitting between them. CDR3 loop: CASSSNTGQLYF. The part of the CDR3 DNA that was read is TGTGCCAGCAGCTCAAACACCGGGCAGCTCTAC.